This T cell receptor (beta chain) was captured in a study of blood T cell repertoires in COVID-19. Study in general: PBMCs, B-cell-depleted T cells, or T cells were the source of the cDNA or gDNA that made up the material.

The CDR3 consists of 16 residues. Trimming stripped 7 bases from V and 7 bases from J, with 25 bases between. CDR1 and CDR2 (germline): SNHLY, FYNNEI. Profiling relied on immunoSEQ multiplex PCR, and the TCRdb table lists in-frame clones only, not all of them. The sample has some 150,000 clones; 75% to 85% are singletons. This clone showed up just a few times. Input material: peripheral blood. This chain joins TRBV2 and TRBJ1-2, with D perhaps matching TRBD1 (6 bases). This receptor was obtained from a woman aged 45 to 65 with acute or convalescent COVID-19. The CDR3 here is CASMSPPHRDNAGYTF. DNA of the CDR3: TGTGCCAGCATGTCACCACCCCACCGGGACAACGCTGGCTACACCTTC.